This T cell receptor beta chain was profiled in a study of identifying expanded T cells in peripheral blood. TCRdb's table, derived via immunoSEQ multiplex PCR, lists solely in-frame clones and lacks some. The sample consists of approximately 130,000 clones, 75% to 90% of them appearing once. Study-level findings and limits: Across healthy donors, higher total template counts meant significantly greater approximately two-week count variance. Roughly 1.2 clones differed between technical replicates, versus around 15 and 19 over time.

For this clone: Its antigen is undetermined.

Collection occurred without any documented infections or immune events in donors. Sequenced material: blood. The TCR sequence derives from a person aged 18 to 75 in good health.

CDR3 bases: TGTGCCAGCGGGGGCTTAAATAGCAATCAGCCCCAGCATTTT. This sequence encodes CASGGLNSNQPQHF. This rearrangement joins TRBV2 to TRBJ1-5; D is possibly TRBD1 (6 bases). This CDR3 spans 14 amino acids. CDR1 and CDR2 from the germline V gene are SNHLY and FYNNEI. Trimming shortened V by 8 bases and J by 0 bases, and 11 bases separated the two germline ends. Using reference TRBV2 and TRBJ1-5 for the parts outside the CDR3, the full variable domain is EPEVTQTPSHQVTQMGQEVILRCVPISNHLYFYWYRQILGQKVEFLVSFYNNEISEKSEIFDDQFSVERPDGSNFTLKIRSTKLEDSAMYFCASGGLNSNQPQHFGDGTRLSIL.